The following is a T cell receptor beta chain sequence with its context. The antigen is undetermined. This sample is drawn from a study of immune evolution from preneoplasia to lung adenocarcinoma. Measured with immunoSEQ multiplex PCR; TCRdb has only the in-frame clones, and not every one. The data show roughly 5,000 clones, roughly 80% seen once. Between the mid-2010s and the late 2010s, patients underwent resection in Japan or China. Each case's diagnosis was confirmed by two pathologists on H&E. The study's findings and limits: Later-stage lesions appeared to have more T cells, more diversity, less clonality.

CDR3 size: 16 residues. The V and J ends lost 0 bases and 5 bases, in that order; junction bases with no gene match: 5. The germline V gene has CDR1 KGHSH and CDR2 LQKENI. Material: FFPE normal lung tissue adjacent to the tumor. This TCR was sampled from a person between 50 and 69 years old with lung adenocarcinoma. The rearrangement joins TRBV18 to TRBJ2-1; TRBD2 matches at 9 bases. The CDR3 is CASSPPGLAGDNEQFF. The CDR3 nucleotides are TGTGCCAGCTCACCACCGGGACTAGCTGGGGACAATGAGCAGTTCTTC.